This T cell receptor (beta chain) comes out of a study of blood T cell repertoires in COVID-19. V was pared by 3 bases and J by 4 bases, with 10 bases of the junction left unmatched. The CDR3 covers 17 residues. CDR1 is MDHEN, CDR2 SYDVKM, per germline. Original processing methods: Amplification of reference gene primers provided the estimated nucleated cell counts. Sequencing was performed with immunoSEQ multiplex PCR; in TCRdb, only in-frame clones are kept and a portion is missing. The V and J calls and clone size are taken from that table; D and trimming were inferred from the DNA. The table shows under 250,000 clones, with 80% to 90% occurring only once.

Source material: PBMCs or T cells enriched from blood (not recorded which). The TCR originated in a woman aged 25 to 39 who had been exposed to COVID-19. The J gene is TRBJ2-3, the V gene TRBV28; 10 bases match TRBD2. The CDR3 region has the DNA TGTGCCAGCAGTTTCCTTCGACTAGCGGGTGGGGCAGATACGCAGTATTTT. Protein: CASSFLRLAGGADTQYF.